This T cell receptor beta chain was profiled in a study of identical twins. Germline CDR1 reads MGHRA; CDR2 reads YSYEKL. V was clipped by 4 bases and J by 0 bases, with 19 bases between them. There are 18 residues in the CDR3. Study-level findings and limits: While abundant cord blood beta clonotypes carried fewer insertions, memory repertoires showed no such pattern.

This clonotype was counted between two and nine times. What it binds is unknown. A universal primer site was added by template switching, and unique molecular identifiers were carried by the cDNA. TCRdb reanalysed the 5' RACE reads using MiXCR and keeps one entry per CDR3 protein. Of 220,000 or so distinct CDR3 sequences in the sample, roughly 7% were seen once. These data were also filed under a second study, of yellow fever vaccine responses in identical twins.

The clonotype was recovered from a woman under 30 in good health. Material for sequencing was memory (CD45RO+) T cells sorted from blood. V is TRBV4-1 and J is TRBJ2-1, with D perhaps TRBD2 (5 bases). The CDR3 coding sequence is TGCGCCAGCAGCCCGGGTCGCGCACGGGGTAACTCCTACAATGAGCAGTTCTTC. Translating gives CASSPGRARGNSYNEQFF.